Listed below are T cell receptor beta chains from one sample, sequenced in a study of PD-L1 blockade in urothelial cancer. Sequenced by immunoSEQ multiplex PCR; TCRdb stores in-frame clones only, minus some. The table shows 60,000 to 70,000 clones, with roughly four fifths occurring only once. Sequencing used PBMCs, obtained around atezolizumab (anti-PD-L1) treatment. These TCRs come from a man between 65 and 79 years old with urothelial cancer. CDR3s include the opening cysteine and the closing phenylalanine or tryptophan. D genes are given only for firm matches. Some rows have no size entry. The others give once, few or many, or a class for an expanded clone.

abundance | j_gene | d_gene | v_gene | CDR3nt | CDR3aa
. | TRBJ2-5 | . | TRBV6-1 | TGTGCCAGCAGTGAAGTGGGGGCTGAAGAGACCCAGTACTTC | CASSEVGAEETQYF
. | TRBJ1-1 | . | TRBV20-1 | TGCAGTGCTAGTCAGAGGACTGAAGCTTTCTTT | CSASQRTEAFF
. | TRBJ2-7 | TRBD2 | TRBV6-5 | TGTGCCAGCAGTTTCTCACTAGCGGGAGGGTACGAGCAGTACTTC | CASSFSLAGGYEQYF
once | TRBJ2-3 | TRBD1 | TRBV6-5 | TGTGCCAGCAGCCACCGGGACAGAAGCACAGATACGCAGTATTTT | CASSHRDRSTDTQYF
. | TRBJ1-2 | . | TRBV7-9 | TGTGCCAGCAGTTTAGTGGTTCCCGACACAAGAGGCTACACCTTC | CASSLVVPDTRGYTF
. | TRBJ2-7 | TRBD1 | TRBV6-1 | TGTGCCAGCAGTTCAAGACAGGGTTACGAGCAGTACTTC | CASSSRQGYEQYF
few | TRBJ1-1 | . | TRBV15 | TGTGCCACCAGCACCCCGGGTCTTGAAGCTTTCTTT | CATSTPGLEAFF
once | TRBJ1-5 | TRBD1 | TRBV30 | TGTGCCTGGAGTGTATGGGGACAGTTAAATCAGCCCCAGCATTTT | CAWSVWGQLNQPQHF
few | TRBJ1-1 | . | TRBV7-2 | TGTGCCAGCAGCTTAGCGGGGGGACGGGACACTGAAGCTTTCTTT | CASSLAGGRDTEAFF
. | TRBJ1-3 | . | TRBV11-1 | TGTGCCAGCAGCCGCAGTGTCTCTGGAAACACCATATATTTT | CASSRSVSGNTIYF
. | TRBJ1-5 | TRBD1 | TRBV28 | TGTGCCAGCGGGACAGATAGCAATCAGCCCCAGCATTTT | CASGTDSNQPQHF
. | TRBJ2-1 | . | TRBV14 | TGTGCCAGCAGCCAAGGGGGTTGGGGGGCCTACAATGAGCAGTTCTTC | CASSQGGWGAYNEQFF
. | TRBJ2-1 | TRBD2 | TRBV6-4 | TGTGCCAGCAGTGAGTCAGCGGGAGACTACAATGAGCAGTTCTTC | CASSESAGDYNEQFF
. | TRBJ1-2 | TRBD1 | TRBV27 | TGTGCCAGCTCCGGGACAGGGACCTTTAACTATGGCTACACCTTC | CASSGTGTFNYGYTF
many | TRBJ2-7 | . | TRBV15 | TGTGCCACCAGCAGGGCCATAGGGGCAGGGTACTACGAGCAGTACTTC | CATSRAIGAGYYEQYF
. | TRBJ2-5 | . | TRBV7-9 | TGTGCCAGCAGCACCCCCCTAGACAGGTTAGAGACCCAGTACTTC | CASSTPLDRLETQYF
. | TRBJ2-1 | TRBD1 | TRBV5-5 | TGTGCCAGCAGCTTTTTGGAGAGACAGGGGGGCGATGAGCAGTTCTTC | CASSFLERQGGDEQFF
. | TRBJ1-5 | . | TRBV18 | TGTGCCAGCTCACTGAACTCGGACAGAGGAGGCAATCAGCCCCAGCATTTT | CASSLNSDRGGNQPQHF
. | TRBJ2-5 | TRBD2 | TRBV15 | TGTGCCACCAGCGGGGGACTAGCGGGAGAGGAGACCCAGTACTTC | CATSGGLAGEETQYF
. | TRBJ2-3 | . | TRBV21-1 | TGTGCCAGCCGACAAAAACGGGGACAGCGAGCCACAGATACGCAGTATTTT | CASRQKRGQRATDTQYF
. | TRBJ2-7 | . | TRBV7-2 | TGTGCCAGCAGCTTAGGACAGGAGACCTACGAGCAGTACTTC | CASSLGQETYEQYF
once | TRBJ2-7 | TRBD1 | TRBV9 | TGTGCCAGCAGCGTAGCACAGGGGGCGTACGAGCAGTACTTC | CASSVAQGAYEQYF
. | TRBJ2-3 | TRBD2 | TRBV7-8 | TGTGCCAGCAGCACCCGGGGGGTTTCTAGCACAGATACGCAGTATTTT | CASSTRGVSSTDTQYF
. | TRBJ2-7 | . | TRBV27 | TGTGCCAGCCAGCCGGACACCCTGGGCGAGCAGTACTTC | CASQPDTLGEQYF
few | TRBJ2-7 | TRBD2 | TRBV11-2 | TGTGCCAGCAGCTCCCCCCGCGGGACTAGCGTCTACGAGCAGTACTTC | CASSSPRGTSVYEQYF
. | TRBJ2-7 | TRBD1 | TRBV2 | TGTGCCAGCAGTCCGACAGGGGGCTCCCCCGAGCAGTACTTC | CASSPTGGSPEQYF
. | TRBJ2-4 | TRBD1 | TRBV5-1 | TGCGCCAGCACCCACGGGACAGGAGGGACCAAAAACATTCAGTACTTC | CASTHGTGGTKNIQYF
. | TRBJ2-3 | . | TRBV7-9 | TGTGCCAGCAGTGGGAGGACTAGCACAGATACGCAGTATTTT | CASSGRTSTDTQYF
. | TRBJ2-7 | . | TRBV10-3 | TGTGCCATCAGTGACTTACAGGCCTCCTACGAGCAGTACTTC | CAISDLQASYEQYF
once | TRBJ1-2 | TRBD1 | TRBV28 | TGTGCCAGCAGAAACCCACCCGGACAGGGAACGTATGGCTACACCTTC | CASRNPPGQGTYGYTF
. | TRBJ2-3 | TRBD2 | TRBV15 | TGTGCCACCAGCAGAGATAAGACTAGCGGGGAGCCAGATACGCAGTATTTT | CATSRDKTSGEPDTQYF
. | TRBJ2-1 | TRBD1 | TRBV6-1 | TGTGCCGTCCAGGGGGCGGCGACGCCGGGGAGAGAGCAGTTCTTC | CAVQGAATPGREQFF
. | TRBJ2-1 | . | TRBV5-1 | TGCGCCAGCAGCTTGGGCGGGGCCTCCTACAATGAGCAGTTCTTC | CASSLGGASYNEQFF
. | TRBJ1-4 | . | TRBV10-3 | TGTGCCATCAGTGAGGACAGAAATGAAAAACTGTTTTTT | CAISEDRNEKLFF
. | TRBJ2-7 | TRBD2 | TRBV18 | TGTGCCAGCTCACCTCCTACTAGCGGGAGGGTCTACGAGCAGTACTTC | CASSPPTSGRVYEQYF
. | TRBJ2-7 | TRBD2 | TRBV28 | TGTGCCAGCAGCCTTGGACTAGCGGGAGGTCCCGAGCAGTACTTC | CASSLGLAGGPEQYF
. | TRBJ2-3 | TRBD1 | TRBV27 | TGTGCCAGCAGGTGGACAGGGGGCACAGATACGCAGTATTTT | CASRWTGGTDTQYF
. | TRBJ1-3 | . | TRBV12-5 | TGTGCTAGTGGTTTTCAGGGAAACACCATATATTTT | CASGFQGNTIYF
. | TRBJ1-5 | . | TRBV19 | TGTGCCAGTTCTTCGTCAGTTAATCAGCCCCAGCATTTT | CASSSSVNQPQHF
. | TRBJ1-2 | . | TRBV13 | TGTGCCAGCAGCTTAGGAGGGAGTAACTATGGCTACACCTTC | CASSLGGSNYGYTF
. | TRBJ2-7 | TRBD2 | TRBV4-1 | TGCGCCAGCAGCCAAGAATGGGGCCGGGGGGGAGGTGGGCAGTACTTC | CASSQEWGRGGGGQYF
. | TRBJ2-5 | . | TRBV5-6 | TGTGCCAGCAGCCAGACTAGATCGACCCAGTACTTC | CASSQTRSTQYF
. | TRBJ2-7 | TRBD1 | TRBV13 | TGTGCCAGCAGCACCCGGACAGGGTGGTCCTACGAGCAGTACTTC | CASSTRTGWSYEQYF
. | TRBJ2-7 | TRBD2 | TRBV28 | TGTGCCAGCCGCCCTAGCGGGAGGTCCTACGAGCAGTACTTC | CASRPSGRSYEQYF
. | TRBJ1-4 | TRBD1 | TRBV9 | TGTGCCAGCAGCGCTCAGGGGGCGGATGAAAAACTGTTTTTT | CASSAQGADEKLFF
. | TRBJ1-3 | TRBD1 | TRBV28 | TGTGCCAGCAGTATCATGGGACAGCGAGTCGGAAACACCATATATTTT | CASSIMGQRVGNTIYF
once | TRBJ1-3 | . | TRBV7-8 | TGTGCCAGCAGCCCCGGGGGAGGCTCTGGAAACACCATATATTTT | CASSPGGGSGNTIYF
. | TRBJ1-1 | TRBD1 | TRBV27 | TGTGCCAGCAGTTTCCTGACAGGGGATACGGCTTTCTTT | CASSFLTGDTAFF
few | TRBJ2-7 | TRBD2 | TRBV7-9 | TGTGCCAGCAGCCCAAGACTAGCGGGCGCCTACGAGCAGTACTTC | CASSPRLAGAYEQYF
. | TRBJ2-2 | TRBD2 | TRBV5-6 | TGTGCCAGCAGCTCGGGAGGGGGGACCGGGGAGCTGTTTTTT | CASSSGGGTGELFF
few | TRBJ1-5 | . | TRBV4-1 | TGCGCCAGCAGCCCGGAAGCGGGGGATCCCCAGCATTTT | CASSPEAGDPQHF
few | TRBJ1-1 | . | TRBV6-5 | TGTGCCAGCAGTTACTCCTATCGTAGACAGAGCACTGAAGCTTTCTTT | CASSYSYRRQSTEAFF